This T cell receptor beta chain appears in the sequencing data of a study of T cells after yellow fever vaccination. MiXCR, run by TCRdb on the 5' RACE reads, gives a single entry per CDR3 protein. The sample lists about 150,000 distinct CDR3 sequences; just over 6.5% were seen once. This clonotype was counted many times. The receptor's source is a man aged 25 to 40 who received the YFV17D yellow fever vaccine. The sequenced sample was CD4+ T cells sorted from PBMCs, obtained 10 days after the yellow fever booster vaccination.

CDR3 bases: TGCAGTGCTAGAGATAGAAATAGGAATCCAGATACGCAGTATTTT. Amino acid sequence: CSARDRNRNPDTQYF. The rearrangement uses TRBV20-1 and TRBJ2-3; D ambiguous. V gave up 0 bases and J gave up 4 bases, with 14 bases separating them. In germline, CDR1 is DFQATT, CDR2 SNEGSKA (reference sequence). The CDR3 covers 15 residues.